This T cell receptor beta chain was recovered during a study of T cells in Graves' hyperthyroidism and ophthalmopathy. Points from the study as a whole: Ophthalmopathy was model-predicted a median roughly 6.5 months pre-onset.

Trimming took off 3 bases at V and 4 bases at J, with 11 bases between the two ends. The germline gives CDR1 MNHNS, CDR2 SASEGT. CDR3 length: 14 residues. This clonotype has ten or more counts. Its antigen is still unknown. What was amplified from RNA transcripts were TCR beta CDR3 regions. The TCR CDR3 was amplified in a first-round RT-PCR using the HTBI primer set. TCRdb passed the multiplex PCR reads through MiXCR, listing each CDR3 protein once. In the table there are about 480,000 distinct CDR3 sequences, roughly an eighth of which are singletons. Sequences were obtained from blood. The V gene is TRBV6-1, the J gene TRBJ2-3; D gene unclear. This sequence was found in a woman in her late teens or twenties with Graves' hyperthyroidism. CDR3 region: CASSDDGYSDTQYF. CDR3 DNA: TGTGCCAGCAGTGATGACGGGTACTCAGATACGCAGTATTTT.